A single sample gave rise to the 22 T cell receptor beta chains below, sequenced in a study of siplizumab effects on memory and regulatory T cells. Some clones are missing from TCRdb's copy, which holds only in-frame ones; the method was immunoSEQ multiplex PCR. The table has more than 85,000 clones, approximately 90% seen once. The source material was CD4+ T cells sorted from blood. All receptors come from a human donor in good health.

With regard to this clone: At the DNA level, this CDR3 is encoded by other sequences in the same sample as well. CDR3 in amino acids: CASSLGQNTEAFF. Written as DNA, the CDR3 is TGTGCCAGCAGCTTAGGGCAAAACACTGAAGCTTTCTTT. This chain links TRBV11-2 with TRBJ1-1; D is undetermined. V shed 1 base and J shed 2 bases, with 5 bases lying between them. CDR3 size: 13 residues. Germline V gene sequence: CDR1 SGHAT, CDR2 FQNNGV.

The V call is TRBV29-1, the J call TRBJ2-1; D unresolved. Trimming removed 6 bases at V and 7 bases at J, with 22 bases between. The CDR3 spans 15 residues. Germline V lookup: CDR1 SQVTM, CDR2 ANQGSEA. The CDR3 region has the DNA TGCAGCGTCTCTTGGGGATTGGTGTACGGAAATGAGCAGTTCTTC. Amino acid sequence: CSVSWGLVYGNEQFF.

The chain couples TRBV5-1 to TRBJ1-2, with 8 bases identical to TRBD1. V gave up 4 bases and J gave up 6 bases; unmatched junction bases: 8. The CDR3 is 14 amino acids. The germline V gene has CDR1 SGHRS and CDR2 YFSETQ. The CDR3 spells CASSASGTGNGYTF. The CDR3, as DNA: TGCGCCAGCAGCGCGTCCGGGACAGGTAATGGCTACACCTTC.

This clone came up a few times. The CDR3 loop is CSAGTRGKAFF. As DNA, the CDR3 is TGCAGCGCCGGGACAAGGGGTAAAGCTTTCTTT. The genes are TRBV29-1 and TRBJ1-1; D possibly corresponds to TRBD1 (6 bases). This CDR3 has 11 residues. The V gene's germline CDR1 is SQVTM and CDR2 ANQGSEA. V shed 7 bases and J shed 9 bases, with 15 bases lying between them. The full variable domain, its missing parts supplied by reference TRBV29-1 and TRBJ1-1, is SAVISQKPSRDICQRGTSLTIQCQVDSQVTMMFWYRQQPGQSLTLIATANQGSEATYESGFVIDKFPISRPNLTFSTLTVSNMSPEDSSIYLCSAGTRGKAFFGQGTRLTVV.

CDR3 residues: CASSQDTGGNRSPLHF. Here the CDR3 DNA reads TGCGCCAGCAGCCAAGATACAGGGGGCAATCGGTCACCCCTCCACTTT. V and J are TRBV4-1 and TRBJ1-6; 9 bases align to TRBD1. The CDR3 is made up of 16 amino acids. J lost 10 bases, V lost 0 bases, and 7 bases had no gene match. CDR1 and CDR2 (germline): MGHRA, YSYEKL.

The rearrangement links TRBV28 to TRBJ1-1; 9 bases map to TRBD1. Germline CDR1 MDHEN, CDR2 SYDVKM. The CDR3 runs 15 residues. V shed 2 bases, J shed 5 bases, and the junction held 6 bases outside the gene matches. The CDR3 nucleotides read TGTGCCAGCAGTTTAAGGGGGACAGGGAAGACTGAAGCTTTCTTT. Translating gives CASSLRGTGKTEAFF.

This clone showed up just once. This sequence joins TRBV7-3 and TRBJ2-5, with D perhaps matching TRBD1 (6 bases). The CDR3 extends over 13 amino acids. V was shortened by 3 bases and J by 2 bases, with 7 bases between the two germline ends. Germline CDR1 and CDR2: SGHTA and FQGTGA. CDR3 in DNA: TGTGCCAGCAGCTTCGGACAGCAAGAGACCCAGTACTTC. This encodes CASSFGQQETQYF.

The J gene is TRBJ2-5, the V gene TRBV6-1; perhaps TRBD2 as D (5 bases). Germline assignment: CDR1 MNHNS and CDR2 SASEGT. Trimming stripped 7 bases from V and 4 bases from J, with 19 bases between. The CDR3 has 15 amino acids. CDR3 nucleotide sequence: TGTGCCAGCACAAGGGTTGGAGGAGCGAGAGAGACCCAGTACTTC. Translated: CASTRVGGARETQYF.

The J gene is TRBJ1-3, the V gene TRBV28; D not certain. The CDR3 is 16 amino acids. V dropped 4 bases and J dropped 0 bases, with 13 bases sitting between them. Germline CDR1 is MDHEN and CDR2 is SYDVKM. The CDR3 sequence: CASSSPHGASGNTIYF. The CDR3 nucleotides are TGTGCCAGCAGTTCCCCCCACGGAGCCTCTGGAAACACCATATATTTT.

The count of this clone is one. The chain couples TRBV11-1 to TRBJ2-7, with D possibly called TRBD1 or TRBD2 (7 bases each). The germline V gene has CDR1 SGHAT and CDR2 FQDESV (reference sequence). Deletions cut 6 bases from V and 3 bases from J, with 15 bases between. The CDR3 consists of 14 residues. The CDR3 here is CASRRTGEGYEQYF. CDR3 sequence (DNA): TGTGCCAGCAGGCGAACAGGGGAGGGCTACGAGCAGTACTTC.

The rearrangement uses TRBV6-5 and TRBJ2-1; possible D gene TRBD1, 5 bases. The V end was cut by 9 bases, the J end by 4 bases, with 7 bases between. Germline V gives CDR1 MNHEY, CDR2 SVGAGI. The CDR3 extends over 11 amino acids. In DNA, the CDR3 is TGTGCCAGTCAGGGTTACAATGAGCAGTTCTTC. Protein: CASQGYNEQFF.

V and J are TRBV7-8 and TRBJ1-5, with D possibly TRBD1 on 5 matching bases. V was cut by 0 bases and J by 4 bases, with 7 bases left in between. The CDR3 consists of 14 residues. Germline CDR1 reads SGHVS; CDR2 reads FQNEAQ. The CDR3 DNA follows: TGTGCCAGCAGCTTAGCTGGGGGGAATCAGCCCCAGCATTTT. Translating gives CASSLAGGNQPQHF. The full variable domain, rest sourced from reference TRBV7-8 and TRBJ1-5, is GAGVSQSPRYKVAKRGQDVALRCDPISGHVSLFWYQQALGQGPEFLTYFQNEAQLDKSGLPSDRFFAERPEGSVSTLKIQRTQQEDSAVYLCASSLAGGNQPQHFGDGTRLSIL.

The chain joins TRBV28 to TRBJ2-3; 12 nucleotides agree with TRBD2. Germline V CDR1 and CDR2: MDHEN, SYDVKM. V was clipped by 6 bases and J by 4 bases; unmatched bases: 8. The CDR3 consists of 16 residues. CDR3 nucleotides: TGTGCCAGCAGGCGACTAGCGGGAGACGGAGCAGATACGCAGTATTTT. Encoded protein: CASRRLAGDGADTQYF.

The chain recombines TRBV5-1 with TRBJ1-2, with a tentative D call TRBD1 (5 bases). Germline V gives CDR1 SGHRS, CDR2 YFSETQ. The V gene lost 0 bases and the J gene lost 4 bases, with 7 bases spanning the gap. The CDR3 totals 13 residues. CDR3 DNA: TGCGCCAGCAGCTTGGAGGGGAGCTATGGCTACACCTTC. Translating gives CASSLEGSYGYTF.

This clone was seen just once. For the CDR3, the DNA is TGTGCCTGGACCCATGGACTAGCGGGAGCATCAGATACGCAGTATTTT. It translates to CAWTHGLAGASDTQYF. This chain links TRBV30 with TRBJ2-3; 13 nucleotides line up with TRBD2. V trimming: 4 bases; J trimming: 4 bases; junction bases outside the gene matches: 8. Germline lookup yields CDR1 GTSNPN and CDR2 SVGIG (reference sequence). The CDR3 is 16 residues long. The full variable domain, its missing parts supplied by reference TRBV30 and TRBJ2-3, is SQTIHQWPATLVQPVGSPLSLECTVEGTSNPNLYWYRQAAGRGLQLLFYSVGIGQISSEVPQNLSASRPQDRQFILSSKKLLLSDSGFYLCAWTHGLAGASDTQYFGPGTRLTVL.

V and J are TRBV6-5 and TRBJ1-3; D is uncertain. The V end lost 0 bases, the J end lost 0 bases, and 9 bases lay between the germline ends. CDR3 length: 16 residues. CDR1 is MNHEY and CDR2 is SVGAGI in the germline V gene. The CDR3 DNA reads as TGTGCCAGCAGTTACTCGAGAGCAGCCTCTGGAAACACCATATATTTT. Translated: CASSYSRAASGNTIYF.

This chain connects TRBV19 to TRBJ1-5; possible D gene TRBD1, 5 bases. Germline loops: CDR1 LNHDA, CDR2 SQIVND (reference sequence). The CDR3 has 12 amino acids. The ends were cut back, 7 bases at V and 6 bases at J, with 10 bases in the middle. This CDR3 is CASNGGGQPQHF. The DNA of the CDR3 is TGTGCCAGTAACGGGGGGGGTCAGCCCCAGCATTTT. Looking up the rest from reference TRBV19 and TRBJ1-5 gives the full variable domain: DGGITQSPKYLFRKEGQNVTLSCEQNLNHDAMYWYRQDPGQGLRLIYYSQIVNDFQKGDIAEGYSVSREKKESFPLTVTSAQKNPTAFYLCASNGGGQPQHFGDGTRLSIL.

The V gene is TRBV6-5, the J gene TRBJ2-5; D is perhaps TRBD2 (6 bases). The CDR3 sequence is 14 residues long. Germline V CDR1 and CDR2: MNHEY, SVGAGI. V lost 8 bases and J 3 bases, leaving 16 bases between the germline ends. The CDR3 coding sequence is TGTGCCAGCCGACTAACTATAGCGGAAGAGACCCAGTACTTC. Its translation: CASRLTIAEETQYF.

The sample holds a few counts of this clone. V gene TRBV6-1 combines with J gene TRBJ1-2; D is uncertain. The CDR3 sequence is 13 residues long. Germline V gene data show CDR1 as MNHNS and CDR2 as SASEGT. V gave up 2 bases and J gave up 1 base, with 5 bases separating them. DNA for the CDR3: TGTGCCAGCAGTGAAATCGGTAACTATGGCTACACCTTC. This encodes CASSEIGNYGYTF.

The rearrangement links TRBV7-9 to TRBJ1-1; D is ambiguous. Deletions cut 3 bases from V and 1 base from J, with 12 bases between. CDR1 is SEHNR, CDR2 FQNEAQ, per germline (reference sequence). CDR3 length: 15 amino acids. The CDR3 sequence: CASSLVSSPNTEAFF. The CDR3 DNA reads TGTGCCAGCAGCTTGGTCTCGTCACCGAACACTGAAGCTTTCTTT.

This clone was counted a few times. The J gene is TRBJ2-7, the V gene TRBV28; TRBD1 aligns across 7 bases. The CDR3 sequence is 14 residues long. CDR1 and CDR2 from the germline V gene are MDHEN and SYDVKM. Losses at the gene ends were 5 bases for V and 3 bases for J; bases not matched to a gene: 7. In DNA, the CDR3 is TGTGCCAGCAGTCCCCCGGGACAGCTCTACGAGCAGTACTTC. This sequence encodes CASSPPGQLYEQYF.

V is TRBV6-5 and J is TRBJ1-1, with D uncertain. CDR1 is MNHEY, CDR2 SVGAGI, per germline. V shed 2 bases and J shed 8 bases, with 12 bases lying between them. This CDR3 spans 13 amino acids. The CDR3 loop reads CASSYPGGREAFF. The CDR3 coding sequence is TGTGCCAGCAGTTACCCGGGCGGGAGAGAAGCTTTCTTT.